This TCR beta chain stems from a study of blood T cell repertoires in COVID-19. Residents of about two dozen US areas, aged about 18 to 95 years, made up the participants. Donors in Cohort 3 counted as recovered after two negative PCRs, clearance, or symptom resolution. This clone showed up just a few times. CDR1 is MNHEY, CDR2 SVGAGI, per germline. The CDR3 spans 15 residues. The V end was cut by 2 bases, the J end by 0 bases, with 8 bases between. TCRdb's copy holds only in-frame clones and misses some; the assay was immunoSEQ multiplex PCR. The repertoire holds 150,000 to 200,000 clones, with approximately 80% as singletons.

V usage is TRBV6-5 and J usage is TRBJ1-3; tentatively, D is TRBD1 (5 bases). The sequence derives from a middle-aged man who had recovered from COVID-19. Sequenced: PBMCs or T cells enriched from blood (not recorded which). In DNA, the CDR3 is TGTGCCAGCAGTTACGACAGTTTCTCTGGAAACACCATATATTTT. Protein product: CASSYDSFSGNTIYF.